These 13 T cell receptor beta chains share one sample of origin, sequenced in a study of blood T cell repertoires in COVID-19. Clones were sequenced by immunoSEQ multiplex PCR, and TCRdb holds only the in-frame ones, with some missing. Of about 200,000 clones listed, approximately 83% are singletons. The sample consisted of PBMCs or T cells enriched from blood (not recorded which). Receptors were obtained from a woman aged 40 to 50 with acute COVID-19.

In its sample, this clone was seen once. The V call is TRBV28, the J call TRBJ2-1; 9 bases align to TRBD2. Trimming at V came to 6 bases and at J to 4 bases, leaving 10 bases not matched to a gene. The CDR3 covers 16 residues. Germline-derived CDR1 and CDR2 are MDHEN and SYDVKM. The CDR3 is CASSPLIAGEYNEQFF. The CDR3 DNA follows: TGTGCCAGCAGCCCCCTTATAGCGGGAGAGTACAATGAGCAGTTCTTC.

DNA of the CDR3: TGTGCCAGCAGAACAGGGCCCGAGCAGTACTTC. Translating gives CASRTGPEQYF. This chain joins TRBV28 and TRBJ2-7, with D perhaps TRBD1 (6 bases). Germline loops: CDR1 MDHEN, CDR2 SYDVKM. The CDR3 extends over 11 amino acids. Trimming removed 6 bases from V and 6 bases from J, with 9 bases in between. Full variable domain (missing parts from reference TRBV28 and TRBJ2-7): DVKVTQSSRYLVKRTGEKVFLECVQDMDHENMFWYRQDPGLGLRLIYFSYDVKMKEKGDIPEGYSVSREKKERFSLILESASTNQTSMYLCASRTGPEQYFGPGTRLTVT.

The J gene is TRBJ1-2, the V gene TRBV30, with D unclear. Per the germline V gene, CDR1 is GTSNPN and CDR2 is SVGIG (reference sequence). The V end lost 1 base, the J end lost 0 bases, and 3 bases lay between the germline ends. This CDR3 has 12 residues. CDR3: CAWSASNYGYTF. DNA for the CDR3: TGTGCCTGGAGTGCATCTAACTATGGCTACACCTTC.

Details on this clone: Other nucleotide sequences from this sample produce the same CDR3. The chain has TRBV19 and TRBJ2-5, with a tentative D call TRBD2 (5 bases). The germline V and J ends were trimmed by 6 bases and 1 base, with 9 bases remaining between them. Germline CDR1 and CDR2: LNHDA and SQIVND (reference sequence). The CDR3 consists of 13 residues. The CDR3 DNA is TGTGCCAGTAGCCGAGGACTCCAAGAGACCCAGTACTTC. Its protein product is CASSRGLQETQYF.

V is TRBV30 and J is TRBJ2-7; D is possibly TRBD2 (5 bases). Per the germline V gene, CDR1 is GTSNPN and CDR2 is SVGIG (reference sequence). Trimming removed 3 bases at V and 2 bases at J, with 14 bases between. This CDR3 is 14 amino acids long. CDR3 nucleotides: TGTGCCTGGAGCGCCTCGACGGGAACCTACGAGCAGTACTTC. Amino acid sequence: CAWSASTGTYEQYF.

The V call is TRBV24-1, the J call TRBJ2-5; TRBD1 is a possible D gene (5 bases). The CDR3 consists of 18 residues. Per germline, CDR1 KGHDR and CDR2 SFDVKD. Trimming pared 4 bases from V and 1 base from J, leaving 21 bases between. The CDR3 DNA reads as TGTGCCACCAGTGACCCGTCCTACTCCCAGGGATCCCAAGAGACCCAGTACTTC. Protein: CATSDPSYSQGSQETQYF.

The chain has TRBV27 and TRBJ2-1; a possible D gene is TRBD2 (5 bases). Trimming took 7 bases from V and 0 from J, leaving 13 bases between them. Looked up from germline, CDR1 is MNHEY and CDR2 is SMNVEV (reference sequence). The CDR3 runs to 15 residues. CDR3 sequence: CASTSTTSSYNEQFF. For the CDR3, the DNA is TGTGCCAGCACATCAACAACTAGCTCCTACAATGAGCAGTTCTTC.

The V gene is TRBV11-3, the J gene TRBJ1-1; D remains ambiguous. Per the germline V gene, CDR1 is SGHNT and CDR2 is YENEEA. The CDR3 consists of 13 residues. V was trimmed by 5 bases and J by 5 bases, leaving 12 bases between them. Here the CDR3 DNA reads TGTGCCAGCAGCCTTCGGGTTTCGACTGAAGCTTTCTTT. It is translated as CASSLRVSTEAFF.

V and J are TRBV6-6 and TRBJ1-2, with D possibly TRBD1 on 6 matching bases. The CDR3 length is 14 residues. V shed 0 bases and J shed 4 bases, with 9 bases lying between them. From germline, CDR1 is MNHNY and CDR2 SVGAGI (reference sequence). The CDR3 loop reads CASSYSDRSYGYTF. DNA of the CDR3: TGTGCCAGCAGTTACTCCGACAGGAGCTATGGCTACACCTTC.

The chain links TRBV12-3 or TRBV12-4 to TRBJ2-2, with 9 bases aligning to TRBD1. The CDR3 runs to 13 residues. V dropped 6 bases and J dropped 7; count of bases not matched to a gene: 3. The CDR3 DNA sequence: TGTGCCAGCAGACAGGGGGCGTACGGGGAGCTGTTTTTT. Amino acids: CASRQGAYGELFF.

The chain carries TRBV6-4 and TRBJ2-1, with TRBD1 as a possible D gene (5 bases). CDR1 is MRHNA and CDR2 is SNTAGT in the germline V gene. The CDR3 runs 16 residues. The V end lost 2 bases, the J end lost 4 bases, and 15 bases lay between the germline ends. CDR3 nucleotide sequence: TGTGCCAGCAGTGACAGGGGCCCGGCCACTTACAATGAGCAGTTCTTC. This sequence encodes CASSDRGPATYNEQFF.

The chain is built from TRBV18 and TRBJ2-7; 12 nucleotides line up with TRBD1. The CDR3 covers 15 residues. CDR1 is KGHSH, CDR2 LQKENI, per germline. The ends lost 3 bases at V and 5 bases at J; junction bases unmatched: 5. This CDR3 is CASSPKGQGADEQYF. CDR3 sequence (DNA): TGTGCCAGCTCACCTAAGGGACAGGGGGCTGACGAGCAGTACTTC.

V is TRBV5-4 and J is TRBJ1-1; D gene unclear. From germline, CDR1 is SGHNT and CDR2 YYREEE (reference sequence). This CDR3 spans 14 amino acids. The V and J ends lost 4 bases and 0 bases respectively, with 10 bases between them. DNA for the CDR3: TGTGCCAGCAGCCTCGGACTTATGAACACTGAAGCTTTCTTT. This sequence encodes CASSLGLMNTEAFF.